This TCR beta chain was captured in a study of T cells in Graves' hyperthyroidism and ophthalmopathy. CDR1 and CDR2 from the germline V gene are SNHLY and FYNNEI. V dropped 7 bases and J dropped 1 base, with 13 bases sitting between them. The length of the CDR3 is 14 residues. This clonotype was seen only once. Its antigen remains unidentified. TCR beta CDR3 regions were amplified from RNA transcripts. The primer set for the first-round RT-PCR of the TCR CDR3 was HTBI. Each CDR3 protein is one row after TCRdb ran MiXCR on the multiplex PCR reads. Of roughly 500,000 distinct CDR3 sequences detected, roughly 46% appear once; the ten largest clones hold around 19%. Points from the study as a whole: In the blood, most expanded thyroid clonotypes above 0.001 appeared as well. The model forecast ophthalmopathy, anticipating it by a median about 7 months before onset.

The sequencing input was peripheral blood or thyroid tissue (not recorded which). The receptor comes from an adult woman with Graves' disease, either hyperthyroidism or ophthalmopathy (not recorded which). This chain uses TRBV2 with TRBJ2-5; a possible D gene is TRBD1 (6 bases). In DNA form, the CDR3 reads TGTGCCAGCAAGGGGGTGGGGAGCCAAGAGACCCAGTACTTC. It is translated as CASKGVGSQETQYF.